This T cell receptor beta chain derives from a study of T cells in Graves' hyperthyroidism and ophthalmopathy. The CDR3 runs 18 residues. The germline V gene has CDR1 MNHEY and CDR2 SMNVEV (reference sequence). Losses at the gene ends were 2 bases for V and 0 bases for J; bases not matched to a gene: 7. Using RNA transcripts as the source, TCR beta CDR3 regions were amplified. TCR CDR3 underwent first-round RT-PCR with the HTBI primer set. TCRdb re-called the multiplex PCR reads through MiXCR, storing one row per CDR3 protein. This sample yields over 650,000 distinct CDR3 sequences, of which about 17% are seen a single time; under 8.5% belongs to the top ten. A few counts support this clonotype.

This TCR was sampled from a man aged 18 to 29 with Graves' hyperthyroidism. Sequencing input: blood. J is TRBJ2-3 and V is TRBV27; 11 bases align to TRBD2. This CDR3 reads CASSLVYWTSGSTDTQYF. Written as DNA, the CDR3 is TGTGCCAGCAGTTTAGTTTATTGGACTAGCGGGAGCACAGATACGCAGTATTTT.